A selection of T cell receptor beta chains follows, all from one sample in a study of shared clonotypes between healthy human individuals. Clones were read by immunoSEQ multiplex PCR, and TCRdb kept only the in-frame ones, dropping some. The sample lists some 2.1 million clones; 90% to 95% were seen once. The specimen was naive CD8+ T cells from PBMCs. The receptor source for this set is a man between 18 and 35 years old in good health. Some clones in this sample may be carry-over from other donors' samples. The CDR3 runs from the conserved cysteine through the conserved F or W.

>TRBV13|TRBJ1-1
CASSLEKNTEAFF
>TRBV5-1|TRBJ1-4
CASSPEQVSRREEKLFF
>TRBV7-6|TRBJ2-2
CASSLGRGSPNTGELFF
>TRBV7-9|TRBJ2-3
CASSRFVALGDTQYF
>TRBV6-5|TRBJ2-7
CASRLQGAFYEQYF
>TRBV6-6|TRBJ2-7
CASRPGPEGEQYF
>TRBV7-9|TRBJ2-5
CASSPRILVGETQYF
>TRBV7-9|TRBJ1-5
CASSLPETGQGHQPQHF
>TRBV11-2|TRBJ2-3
CASSPGPIPTDTQYF
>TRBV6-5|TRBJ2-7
CASSYSEDPSYEQYF
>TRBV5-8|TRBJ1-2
CASRWAVQIPNYGYTF
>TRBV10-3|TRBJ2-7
CAISGNPLTGGSSYEQYF
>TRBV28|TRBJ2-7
CASRGGRSYEQYF
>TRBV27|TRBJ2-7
CASSPAVEGAIFEQYF